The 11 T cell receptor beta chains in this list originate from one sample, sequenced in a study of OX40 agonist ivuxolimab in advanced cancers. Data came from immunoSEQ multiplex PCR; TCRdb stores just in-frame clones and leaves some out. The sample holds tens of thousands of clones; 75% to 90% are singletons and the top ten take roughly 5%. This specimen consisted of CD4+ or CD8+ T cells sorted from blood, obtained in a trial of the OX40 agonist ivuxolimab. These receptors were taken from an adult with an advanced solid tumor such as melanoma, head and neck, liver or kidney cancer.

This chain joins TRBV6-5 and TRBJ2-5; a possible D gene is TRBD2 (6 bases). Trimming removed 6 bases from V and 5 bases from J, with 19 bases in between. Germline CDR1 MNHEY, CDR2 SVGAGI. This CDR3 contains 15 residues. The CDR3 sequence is CASSPVRGMSETQYF. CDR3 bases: TGTGCCAGCAGCCCCGTCCGCGGGATGTCGGAGACCCAGTACTTC.

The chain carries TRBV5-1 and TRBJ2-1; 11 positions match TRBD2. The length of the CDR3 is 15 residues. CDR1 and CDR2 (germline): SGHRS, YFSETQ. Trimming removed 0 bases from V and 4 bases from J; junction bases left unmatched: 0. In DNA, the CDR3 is TGCGCCAGCAGCTTGGCTAGCGGGAGGTACAATGAGCAGTTCTTC. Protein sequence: CASSLASGRYNEQFF. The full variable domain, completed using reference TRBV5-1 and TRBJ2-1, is KAGVTQTPRYLIKTRGQQVTLSCSPISGHRSVSWYQQTPGQGLQFLFEYFSETQRNKGNFPGRFSGRQFSNSRSEMNVSTLELGDSALYLCASSLASGRYNEQFFGPGTRLTVL.

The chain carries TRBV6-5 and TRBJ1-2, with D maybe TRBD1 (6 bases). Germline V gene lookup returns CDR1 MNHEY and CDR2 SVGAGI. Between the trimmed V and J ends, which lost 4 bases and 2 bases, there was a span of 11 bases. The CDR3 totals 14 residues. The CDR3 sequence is CASSLRTANYGYTF. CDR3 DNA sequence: TGTGCCAGCAGTTTACGGACAGCGAACTATGGCTACACCTTC.

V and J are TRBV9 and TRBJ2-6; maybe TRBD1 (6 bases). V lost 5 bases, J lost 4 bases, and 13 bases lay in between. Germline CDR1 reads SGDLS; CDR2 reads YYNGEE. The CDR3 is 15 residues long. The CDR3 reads CASSITGSGANVLTF. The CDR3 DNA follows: TGTGCCAGCAGTATTACAGGGTCAGGGGCCAACGTCCTGACTTTC.

CDR3 sequence reads: CASSGRWTGRNSPLHF. Written as DNA, the CDR3 is TGTGCCAGCAGTGGCCGCTGGACAGGGAGAAATTCACCCCTCCACTTT. The chain joins TRBV2 to TRBJ1-6; 8 nucleotides line up with TRBD1. This CDR3 has 16 residues. V trimming: 4 bases; J trimming: 7 bases; junction bases outside the gene matches: 9. Germline CDR1 SNHLY, CDR2 FYNNEI.

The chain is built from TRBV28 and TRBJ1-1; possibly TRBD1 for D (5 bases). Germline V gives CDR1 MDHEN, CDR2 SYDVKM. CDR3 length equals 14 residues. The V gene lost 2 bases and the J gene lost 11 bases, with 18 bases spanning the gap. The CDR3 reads CASSLGGALVVAFF. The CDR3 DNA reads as TGTGCCAGCAGTTTAGGAGGGGCGTTAGTAGTTGCTTTCTTT.

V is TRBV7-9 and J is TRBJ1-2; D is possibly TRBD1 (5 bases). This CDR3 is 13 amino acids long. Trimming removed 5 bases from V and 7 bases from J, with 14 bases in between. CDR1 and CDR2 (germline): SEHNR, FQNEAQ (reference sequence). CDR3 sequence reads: CASSPPGVGGYTF. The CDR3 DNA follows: TGTGCCAGCAGCCCGCCGGGGGTCGGTGGCTACACCTTC.

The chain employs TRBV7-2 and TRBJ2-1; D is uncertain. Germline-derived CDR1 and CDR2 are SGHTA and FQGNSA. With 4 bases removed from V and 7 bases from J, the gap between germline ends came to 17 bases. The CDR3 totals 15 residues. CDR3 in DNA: TGTGCCAGCAGCTCCCGATCCGGCCAAATTAATGAGCAGTTCTTC. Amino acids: CASSSRSGQINEQFF.

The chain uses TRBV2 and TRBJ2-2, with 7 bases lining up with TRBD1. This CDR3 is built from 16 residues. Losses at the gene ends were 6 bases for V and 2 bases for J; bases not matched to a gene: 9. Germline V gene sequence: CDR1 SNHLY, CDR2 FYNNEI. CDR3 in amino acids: CASRETGLFNTGELFF. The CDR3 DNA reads TGTGCCAGCAGAGAGACAGGGTTGTTCAACACCGGGGAGCTGTTTTTT.

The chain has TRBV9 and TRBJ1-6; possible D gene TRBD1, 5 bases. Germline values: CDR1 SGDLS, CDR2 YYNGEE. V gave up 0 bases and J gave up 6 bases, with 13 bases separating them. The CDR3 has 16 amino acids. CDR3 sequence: CASSVAPDSANSPLHF. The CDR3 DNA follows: TGTGCCAGCAGCGTAGCCCCAGACAGTGCTAATTCACCCCTCCACTTT.

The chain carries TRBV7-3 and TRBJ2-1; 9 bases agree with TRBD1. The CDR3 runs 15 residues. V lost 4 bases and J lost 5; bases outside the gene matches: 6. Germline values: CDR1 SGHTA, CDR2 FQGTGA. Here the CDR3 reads CASSSFGQGHNEQFF. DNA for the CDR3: TGTGCCAGCAGCTCATTCGGACAGGGGCACAATGAGCAGTTCTTC.